A selection of T cell receptor beta chains follows, all from one sample in a study of T cells in Graves' hyperthyroidism and ophthalmopathy. Via MiXCR, TCRdb re-called the multiplex PCR reads, giving one row per CDR3 protein. The sample includes 500,000 to 750,000 distinct CDR3 sequences, 11% to 15% of them seen just once. The sample comprised blood. These receptors all come from a woman between 18 and 30 years old with Graves' ophthalmopathy. Both conserved end residues are part of each CDR3. The D gene is left open where the match is weak. Not every row has a clone size; where given, it reads once, few, many or a size class.

TRBJ2-5 NA TRBV7-6 many CASSLPLRGQETQYF TGTGCCAGCAGCTTACCCCTCAGGGGCCAAGAGACCCAGTACTTC
TRBJ1-2 NA TRBV4-1 few CASSQEGRGRDVYGYTF TGCGCCAGCAGCCAAGAGGGTAGGGGGAGAGATGTATATGGCTACACCTTC
TRBJ2-3 TRBD1 TRBV10-3 NA CAISERDSRDRVADTQYF TGTGCCATCAGTGAGAGGGACAGCCGGGACAGGGTCGCAGATACGCAGTATTTT
TRBJ2-1 TRBD2 TRBV20-1 NA CSADGLAGGPHEQFF TGCAGTGCGGATGGACTAGCGGGAGGGCCCCATGAGCAGTTCTTC
TRBJ1-1 NA TRBV19 few CASISQSMNTEAFF TGTGCCAGTATTAGTCAGAGCATGAACACTGAAGCTTTCTTT
TRBJ2-3 TRBD2 TRBV2 NA CASSRFGGTDTQYF TGTGCCAGCAGTCGCTTCGGGGGGACAGATACGCAGTATTTT
TRBJ2-5 TRBD2 TRBV7-3 NA CASSLTRGRRETQYF TGTGCCAGCAGTTTAACGCGGGGGAGACGAGAGACCCAGTACTTC
TRBJ1-2 NA TRBV29-1 NA CSVAGGYTF TGCAGCGTTGCGGGTGGCTACACCTTC
TRBJ2-3 TRBD1 TRBV5-4 NA CASNPGQLTDTQYF TGTGCCAGCAACCCGGGACAGCTCACAGATACGCAGTATTTT
TRBJ1-1 NA TRBV9 many CASSLEGQEAFF TGTGCCAGCAGCTTAGAAGGACAGGAAGCTTTCTTT
TRBJ1-5 NA TRBV20-1 few CSASSHSSNQPQHF TGCAGTGCTAGTTCTCACAGTAGCAATCAGCCCCAGCATTTT
TRBJ2-7 NA TRBV6-2/TRBV6-3 many CASSYTGTTYEQYF TGTGCCAGCAGTTACACCGGCACGACCTACGAGCAGTACTTC
TRBJ2-1 TRBD2 TRBV7-3 many CASSQVATSGYNEQFF TGTGCCAGCAGCCAGGTGGCGACTAGCGGGTACAATGAGCAGTTCTTC
TRBJ2-1 NA TRBV2 many CASKASSGNEQFF TGTGCCAGCAAGGCTAGCTCCGGGAATGAGCAGTTCTTC
TRBJ2-3 NA TRBV7-2 many CASSLGLDTQYF TGTGCCAGCAGCTTAGGGCTAGATACGCAGTATTTT
TRBJ2-7 NA TRBV27 many CASSLGRRRYEQYF TGTGCCAGCAGTTTAGGTCGGCGCCGCTACGAGCAGTACTTC
TRBJ2-2 NA TRBV7-9 few CASRGRNTGELFF TGTGCCAGCCGAGGGAGGAACACCGGGGAGCTGTTTTTT
TRBJ1-3 TRBD1 TRBV6-1 many CASSIKTGAVGNTIYF TGTGCCAGCAGTATCAAGACAGGGGCGGTTGGAAACACCATATATTTT
TRBJ1-6 NA TRBV19 many CASSVSQQANYSPLHF TGTGCCAGTAGTGTGTCTCAACAGGCGAATTATTCACCCCTCCACTTT
TRBJ1-2 NA TRBV6-2/TRBV6-3 many CASSYSETGYGYTF TGTGCCAGCAGTTACTCGGAAACAGGGTATGGCTACACCTTC
TRBJ1-5 TRBD1 TRBV6-1 NA CASSEARGAGTGGLGSNQPQHF TGTGCCAGCAGTGAAGCGCGGGGGGCCGGGACAGGGGGGCTAGGCAGCAATCAGCCCCAGCATTTT
TRBJ1-3 NA TRBV11-2 few CASSLEAGSGNTIYF TGTGCCAGCAGCTTAGAGGCAGGCTCTGGAAACACCATATATTTT
TRBJ2-1 TRBD2 TRBV6-1 few CASSDGKGLAGRVTHNEQFF TGTGCCAGCAGTGACGGGAAGGGACTAGCGGGACGGGTAACTCACAATGAGCAGTTCTTC
TRBJ2-2 TRBD1 TRBV24-1 many CATSDSGGAAGELFF TGTGCCACCAGTGATTCAGGGGGCGCCGCCGGGGAGCTGTTTTTT
TRBJ1-5 TRBD1 TRBV12-5 many CASGFQGTGGSRNMIEPQHF TGTGCTAGTGGTTTCCAGGGGACAGGGGGCTCCCGAAATATGATTGAGCCCCAGCATTTT
TRBJ2-3 TRBD1 TRBV6-1 NA CASSEAWTGWDTQYF TGTGCCAGCAGTGAAGCCTGGACAGGGTGGGATACGCAGTATTTT
TRBJ2-1 NA TRBV6-1 many CASRPGTYNEQFF TGTGCCAGCCGACCTGGCACCTACAATGAGCAGTTCTTC
TRBJ1-2 NA TRBV12-3/TRBV12-4 NA CASSRDTTGYTF TGTGCCAGCAGTCGGGACACGACGGGCTACACCTTC
TRBJ2-3 NA TRBV12-3/TRBV12-4 many CASGPQGNGDTQYF TGTGCCAGCGGGCCCCAGGGCAATGGAGATACGCAGTATTTT
TRBJ1-5 NA TRBV20-1 NA CSARGGTQPQHF TGCAGTGCTAGAGGGGGGACTCAGCCCCAGCATTTT
TRBJ2-7 TRBD2 TRBV12-3/TRBV12-4 many CASSLGTSGNEQYF TGTGCCAGCAGTTTAGGGACTAGCGGGAACGAGCAGTACTTC
TRBJ2-3 TRBD1 TRBV19 NA CASSIQRQGARDTQYF TGTGCCAGTAGTATACAAAGACAGGGGGCTAGAGATACGCAGTATTTT
TRBJ1-2 NA TRBV6-1 NA CASSPTSGADYGHTF TGTGCCAGCAGCCCCACGAGCGGGGCGGACTATGGCCACACCTTC
TRBJ1-3 NA TRBV5-1 few CASSAVSSGNTIYF TGCGCCAGCTCGGCAGTTAGCTCTGGAAACACCATATATTTT
TRBJ2-5 NA TRBV7-9 many CASSVGHGATPPVLGRGPETQYF TGTGCCAGCAGCGTCGGCCACGGGGCTACCCCACCCGTCCTCGGACGGGGGCCAGAGACCCAGTACTTC
TRBJ2-3 NA TRBV7-9 NA CASGVGTDTQYF TGTGCCAGCGGTGTGGGCACAGATACGCAGTATTTT
TRBJ1-5 NA TRBV3-1 many CASSQVQGTNQPQHF TGTGCCAGCAGCCAAGTCCAGGGAACCAATCAGCCCCAGCATTTT
TRBJ2-3 NA TRBV11-2 NA CASSLGMGTDLAADTQYF TGTGCCAGCAGCTTAGGGATGGGGACAGATCTAGCGGCAGATACGCAGTATTTT
TRBJ1-5 TRBD1 TRBV29-1 few CSVGTGGVGQPQHF TGCAGCGTGGGGACAGGGGGCGTAGGACAGCCCCAGCATTTT
TRBJ2-2 NA TRBV10-3 few CAITTGLLGGELFF TGTGCCATCACCACAGGGTTGTTGGGCGGGGAGCTGTTTTTT
TRBJ2-7 TRBD2 TRBV12-3/TRBV12-4 NA CASSAPGGRREQYF TGTGCCAGCAGCGCCCCAGGCGGGAGGCGCGAGCAGTACTTC
TRBJ2-7 TRBD1 TRBV20-1 NA CSARHRQGSSYEQYF TGCAGTGCTAGGCACCGACAGGGATCCTCCTACGAGCAGTACTTC
TRBJ2-7 NA TRBV11-2 NA CASSLEEGITYEQYF TGTGCCAGCAGCTTAGAGGAGGGGATCACCTACGAGCAGTACTTC
TRBJ1-5 NA TRBV19 few CASSIDGASYSNQPQHF TGTGCCAGTAGTATAGATGGGGCTTCTTATAGCAATCAGCCCCAGCATTTT
TRBJ1-1 NA TRBV30 NA CAWSVRTDDLGAFF TGTGCCTGGAGTGTACGGACGGACGACCTTGGAGCTTTCTTT